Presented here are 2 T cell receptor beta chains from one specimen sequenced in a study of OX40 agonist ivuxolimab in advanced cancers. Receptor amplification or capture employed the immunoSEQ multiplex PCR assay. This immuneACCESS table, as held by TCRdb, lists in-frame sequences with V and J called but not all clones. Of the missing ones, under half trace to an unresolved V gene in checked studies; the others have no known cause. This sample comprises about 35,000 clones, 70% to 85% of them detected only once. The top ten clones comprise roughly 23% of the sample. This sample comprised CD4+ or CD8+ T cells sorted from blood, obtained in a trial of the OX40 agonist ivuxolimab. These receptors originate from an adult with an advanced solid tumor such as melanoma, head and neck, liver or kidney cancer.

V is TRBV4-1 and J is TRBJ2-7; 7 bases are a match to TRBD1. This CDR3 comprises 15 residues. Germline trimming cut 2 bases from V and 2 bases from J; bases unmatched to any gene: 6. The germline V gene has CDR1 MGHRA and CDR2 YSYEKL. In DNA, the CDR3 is TGCGCCAGCAGCCAACAGGGGGACAGAACCTACGAGCAGTACTTC. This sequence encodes CASSQQGDRTYEQYF.

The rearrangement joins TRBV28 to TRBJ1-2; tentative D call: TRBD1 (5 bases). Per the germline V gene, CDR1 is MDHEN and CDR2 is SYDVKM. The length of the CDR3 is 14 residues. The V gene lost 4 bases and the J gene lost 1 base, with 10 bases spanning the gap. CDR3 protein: CASSSQGSNYGYTF. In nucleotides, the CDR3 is TGTGCCAGCAGTTCCCAGGGAAGTAACTATGGCTACACCTTC.